The rows below give T cell receptor beta chains drawn from one sample of a study of blood T cell repertoires in COVID-19. Repertoires were generated with immunoSEQ multiplex PCR, while TCRdb's copy carries only in-frame clones and drops some. Of roughly 250,000 clones in the sample, 82% were seen once. Sequenced input: peripheral blood. Source of these receptors: a woman aged 65 to 85 with acute or convalescent COVID-19. Each CDR3 is given with its conserved first and last residue.

v_call	cdr3_aa
TRBV3-1/TRBV3-2	CASSQVGSETEAFF
TRBV15	CATSRDKVRHEQFF
TRBV7-8	CASSLLSVRGEQYF
TRBV7-9	CASSFGLWEKLFF
TRBV7-9	CASTTTGSPFLEQYF
TRBV24-1	CATRPSGTAYGYTF
TRBV4-3	CASSQGRYSGNTIYF
TRBV27	CASRTGSRTTSYNEQFF
TRBV21-1	CASRPGTQYF
TRBV20-1	CSAPTVNIQYF
TRBV5-6	CASWVESVNTEAFF
TRBV7-2	CASSLVQALGGNTIYF
TRBV7-2	CASSSSGGASYEQYF
TRBV24-1	CATSAPPNTGELFF
TRBV5-1	CASSRDSNYGYTF
TRBV28	CASSLIIRRQGGSQPQHF
TRBV5-1	CASSLEPPYGYTF
TRBV12-3/TRBV12-4	CASSLGLKAFF
TRBV5-1	CASRLRVGYQETQYF
TRBV7-2	CASSLVGVSNTGELFF
TRBV7-8	CASSSTGREQYF
TRBV5-1	CASSSGTGRGYTF
TRBV12-3/TRBV12-4	CASSFQVHQPQHF
TRBV25-1	CASSEPSGGAATQYF
TRBV25-1	CASSEYRAKETQYF
TRBV4-2	CASSQDFRNTEAFF
TRBV11-2	CASSLVTLETQYF
TRBV5-1	CASGRDRVGYGYTF
TRBV7-7	CASSLAGEVTGELFF
TRBV5-6	CASSLIQQSFNTEAFF
TRBV7-9	CASSLGAGEETQYF
TRBV5-4	CASSLGRSRGWGTDTQYF
TRBV2	CASSLSGNYGYTF
TRBV7-8	CASSSGGPGAVSGNTIYF
TRBV6-2/TRBV6-3	CASSSGLSVSGNTIYF
TRBV29-1	CSVSQTEQYF
TRBV4-2	CASSQDLEGGPYQETQYF
TRBV4-2	CASSQEETVNTEAFF
TRBV18	CASSPGVVPSPGELFF
TRBV5-6	CASRGTVNYGYTF
TRBV10-1	CASRVNEQYF
TRBV11-2	CASSLVPSGLGNNEQFF
TRBV19	CASRTTGATNEKLFF
TRBV2	CASNSPGVTEAFF
TRBV29-1	CSVVLGNYGYTF
TRBV12-3/TRBV12-4	CASRLSGGETQYF
TRBV3-1/TRBV3-2	CASSQDSRGHQPQHF
TRBV28	CASSLGWVGGRNSGNTIYF
TRBV7-9	CASSSEPGRSESFF
TRBV9	CASSVVTASNTGELFF
TRBV7-9	CASQGEDTGELFF
TRBV9	CASSDAQGVPGELFF
TRBV9	CASSVTDRGLSQYF
TRBV19	CASKHRDNQPQHF
TRBV6-5	CASSYSGDRAGNTIYF
TRBV30	CAWSGGQRSGSYNSPLHF
TRBV5-1	CASSLIGGLSEAFF
TRBV7-2	CASSLAITDYGYTF
TRBV15	CATSARQLSSGNTIYF